What follows describes a single TCR beta chain. Its antigen target is currently unknown. Base qualities are not provided; no much larger clone lies one nucleotide away. Using the deep immunoSEQ assay, multiplex PCR amplified TCR CDR3 regions from genomic DNA. For each cell subset, the extracted genomic DNA was distributed evenly across all wells of several immunoSEQ 96-well plates, and each plate served as one replicate. For sorted subsets, about 0.2 ug genomic DNA, equal to tens of thousands of T cell genomes, was loaded into each replicate PCR. The purified libraries were quantified using a Qubit 3.0 fluorometer, sized with a Bioanalyzer 2100, and then quantified again using the KAPA Library Quantification kit. Every immunoSEQ 96-well plate was sequenced on a dedicated single-read 150-cycle Illumina NextSeq 550 flow cell. On the authors' methods: Because the immunoSEQ output held only junctional sequences and lacked quality scores, the filtering could not match the filtering applied to full-length reads. Sequences were annotated with PyIR, a Python wrapper for IgBLAST v1.9, and V/J genes and CDR3 were assigned using IMGT germline references. Reads with weak V/J assignments (E-value above 1e-6), missing CDR3, stop codons, out-of-frame junctions, or ambiguous translated residues were removed. A V3J clonotype was defined by an identical inferred V gene, J gene, and CDR3 amino acid sequence. The percentage overlap between two repertoires was calculated by dividing the number of shared unique clonotypes by the size of the smaller repertoire. RTK rarefaction, the Chao1 estimator, and Recon v2.1 estimates of unobserved clonotypes were used to assess repertoire richness. For all TCRbeta clonotypes obtained by the gDNA method from several donors, generation probabilities were computed with OLGA. TCRdb's version of the immuneACCESS table is confined to in-frame rearrangements and falls short of the full clone set. An unresolved V gene accounts for under half of the shortfall where checked; the remainder is of unknown origin. V, J and clone size reflect that table, while D and trimming were determined from the DNA. This sample gives fewer than 3 million clones in total; about nine tenths of them show up just once. Clones ranked in the top ten supply about 0.36% of the sample.

This entry is derived from a study of shared clonotypes between healthy human individuals (TCRdb year 2020). Study-level background: Two women and a few men aged 18 to 49 years were included in the cohort. For each donor, CD4 naive and CD4 memory were each given three plates, CD8 naive was given two plates, and CD8 memory was given one plate. To estimate repertoire size and how much clonotypes are shared between individuals, the study performed deep sequencing of blood TCR repertoires from 4 to 6 healthy adults. Different laboratories and diverse techniques were used to prepare libraries and sequence TCR repertoires, to increase sequencing depth and limit assay-specific biases. Per donor, leukapheresis produced somewhere between about 0.94 and 9.5 billion PBMCs. The full study reports these points: Pairwise subsampling led to the expectation that sequencing depth would affect the degree of clonotype sharing among donors. Because the study included only a small number of donors, the genetic and exposure-history diversity represented was limited. Even with the large sequencing depth, rarefaction of the sorted-subset datasets indicated that sequencing was incomplete. When a handful of donors were compared, the shared fraction of clonotypes was 5% to 6.5% for naive CD4, over 3% for naive CD8, 2% to 2.5% for memory CD4, and around 0.37% for memory CD8. Naive subsets generally had larger estimated clonotype richness than memory subsets. Sampling was restricted to blood, and TCR repertoires in tissues likely differ from the TCR repertoires found in blood. Compared with non-shared clonotypes, clonotypes shared by all four sorted-subset donors had higher generation probabilities.

V ends up 4 bases short and J 0 bases short, with an unmatched junction base count of 5. CDR1 SGHDT and CDR2 YYEEEE were looked up in the germline V gene. The CDR3 sequence holds 16 residues, the cysteine and phenylalanine included. The sequence is cut down to CDR3 DNA, 48 bases in frame from base 1. Healthy HIV-negative adults with no recently reported acute infections or vaccinations were included as donors. Every donor was a Caucasian adult living in Nashville, Tennessee, USA. Magnetic negative selection was used to enrich CD4+ T cells, after which naive cells were positively selected on CD45RA and the negative fraction became the memory subset. Blood was collected by leukapheresis, and PBMCs were isolated by Ficoll-Histopaque density gradient centrifugation and then cryopreserved in liquid nitrogen vapor phase. Analytical flow cytometry was used to check the purity and quantity of each magnetically sorted T cell population. Genomic DNA was isolated from each sorted fraction and quantified by UV absorbance on a Nanodrop 2000c.

Recombination linked TRBV5-6 to TRBJ1-4; TRBD1 agrees with 8 junctional bases. This TCR derives from a man younger than 35 in good health. Some clones in this sample may be carry-over from other donors' samples. Sequencing was carried out using naive CD4+ T cells from PBMCs. In the paper's terms, the cell subset or site label means: CD45RA+ positively selected. The CDR3 reads as follows: CASSPGTGTTNEKLFF. The base sequence is TGTGCCAGCAGCCCCGGGACAGGAACAACTAATGAAAAACTGTTTTTT.